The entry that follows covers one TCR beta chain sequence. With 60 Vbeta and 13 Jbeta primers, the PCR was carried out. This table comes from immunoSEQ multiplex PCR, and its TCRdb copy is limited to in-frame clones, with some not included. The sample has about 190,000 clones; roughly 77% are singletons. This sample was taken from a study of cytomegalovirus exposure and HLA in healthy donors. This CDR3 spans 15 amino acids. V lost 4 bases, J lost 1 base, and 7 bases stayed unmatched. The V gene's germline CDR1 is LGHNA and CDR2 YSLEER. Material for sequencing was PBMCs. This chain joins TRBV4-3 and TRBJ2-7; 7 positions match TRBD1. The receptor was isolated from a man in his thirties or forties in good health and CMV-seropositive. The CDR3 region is CASSPWDSQSYEQYF. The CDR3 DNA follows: TGCGCCAGCAGCCCGTGGGACAGTCAGTCCTACGAGCAGTACTTC.